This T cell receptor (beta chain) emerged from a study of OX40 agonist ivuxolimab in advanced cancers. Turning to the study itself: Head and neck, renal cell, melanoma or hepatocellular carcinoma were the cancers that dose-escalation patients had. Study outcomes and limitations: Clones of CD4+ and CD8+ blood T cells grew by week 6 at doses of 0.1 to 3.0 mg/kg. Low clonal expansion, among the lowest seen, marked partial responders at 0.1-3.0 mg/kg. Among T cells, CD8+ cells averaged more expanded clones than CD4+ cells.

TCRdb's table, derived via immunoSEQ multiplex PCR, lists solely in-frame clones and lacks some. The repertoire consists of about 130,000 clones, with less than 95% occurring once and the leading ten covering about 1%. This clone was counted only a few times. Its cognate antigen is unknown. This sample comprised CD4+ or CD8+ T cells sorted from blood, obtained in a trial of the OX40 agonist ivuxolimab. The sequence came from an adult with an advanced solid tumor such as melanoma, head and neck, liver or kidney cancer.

CDR3 amino acids: CASSLWTGGQPQHF. Written as DNA, the CDR3 is TGTGCCAGCAGCTTGTGGACAGGGGGTCAGCCCCAGCATTTT. The chain couples TRBV5-6 to TRBJ1-5; 10 bases align to TRBD1. Germline values: CDR1 SGHDT, CDR2 YYEEEE. With V trimmed by 1 base and J by 6 bases, 1 base remained unmatched. This CDR3 spans 14 amino acids.